The clone carrying this T cell receptor beta chain showed up many times. Its antigen is not known. This entry comes from a study of identical twins. Study observations and caveats: Models underestimated how often monozygotic twins shared out-of-frame TCR alpha.

Template switching supplied a universal primer site; unique molecular identifiers were carried on the cDNA. A single record per CDR3 protein comes from TCRdb applying MiXCR to the 5' RACE reads. The table shows approximately 500,000 distinct CDR3 sequences, with approximately 24% occurring only once. CDR3 size: 13 residues. CDR1 is SNHLY, CDR2 FYNNEI, per germline. V dropped 6 bases and J dropped 6 bases, with 14 bases sitting between them. The same sample was also studied in work on T cells expressing NK-cell markers.

The sample taken for sequencing was CD4+ T cells sorted from blood. The chain couples TRBV2 to TRBJ1-1; maybe TRBD1 (5 bases). This TCR was sampled from a woman under 30 in good health. The DNA for the CDR3 is TGTGCCAGCAGCCTCAGGGATGAGGCTGAAGCTTTCTTT. It specifies CASSLRDEAEAFF.